This TCR beta chain emerged from a study of a mutant IDH1 vaccine in newly diagnosed glioma. Study-wide findings and caveats: The study observed vaccine-induced immune responses in roughly 93% of patients.

The sample's time point: baseline, week 1 (first vaccination visit). Described treatment: pre-vaccination baseline after standard-of-care therapy. Here immunoSEQ multiplex PCR was the method, and the copy in TCRdb shows in-frame clones only, minus some. The data show just under 95,000 clones, with around 77% seen just once and roughly 7% held by the top ten. As for this clone: Antigen unknown.

Germline V gene data show CDR1 as WSHSY and CDR2 as SAAADI. The CDR3 sequence is 15 residues long. V was pared by 3 bases and J by 5 bases, with 14 bases between. The chain carries TRBV10-2 and TRBJ2-1, with a weak D call TRBD2 (6 bases). The sample consisted of PBMCs, taken from a glioma patient treated with radiotherapy, temozolomide or both. This receptor was taken from a man in his forties with glioma. The CDR3 DNA reads TGCGCCAGCAGTGAACGTAGTAGCGGAAACAATGAGCAGTTCTTC. Amino acid sequence: CASSERSSGNNEQFF.